The text below deals with one T cell receptor beta chain. Its antigen is still unknown. The input lacks base qualities; no much larger clone sits a single base away. The record originates from a study of OX40 agonist ivuxolimab in advanced cancers. With respect to the entire study: The costimulatory receptor OX40 (CD134) was targeted by ivuxolimab, a fully human IgG2 agonistic monoclonal antibody. In the dose-escalation cohort, roughly 80% of patients were male, and the mean age was approximately 60 years, with a range of about 23 to 90. Partial responses occurred in three dose-escalation patients: two with cutaneous melanoma and one with hepatocellular carcinoma. The paper reports the monotherapy dose-escalation portion (N = 52 patients) of the phase I ivuxolimab trial. Intravenous ivuxolimab was administered to patients every 2 weeks at six dose levels: 0.01, 0.1, 0.3, 1.5, 3 and 10 mg/kg. Prior anti-PD-1, anti-PD-L1 or anti-CTLA-4 therapy was permitted, and approximately 40% of dose-escalation patients had received checkpoint inhibitors. Of the roughly 54 dose-escalation patients, hepatocellular carcinoma was present in some 19, melanoma in around 15, renal cell carcinoma in 9 and head and neck cancer in 9. The point of sequencing TCRbeta in the periphery was to test whether ivuxolimab changed TCR sequence diversity and drove clonal T-cell expansion.

General conclusions and limits of the study: Low levels of normalized T-cell clonal expansion were also seen in some patients who did not respond. The antigen specificity of the clonally expanded peripheral T cells was not determined. Partial responders in the 0.1-3.0 mg/kg groups had among the lowest normalized peripheral clonal expansion, especially among CD8+ T cells. On average, CD8+ T cells showed more expanded clones than CD4+ T cells after ivuxolimab. At doses of 0.1 to 3.0 mg/kg, clonal expansion of both CD4+ and CD8+ blood T cells was observed from baseline to week 6.

For sequencing of the TCRbeta CDR3 region, genomic DNA was extracted from the sorted cells. The immunoSEQ Assay was used for sequencing of TCRbeta CDR3 regions. TCRdb obtained this table from immuneACCESS and retained in-frame rearrangements with V and J assigned. These tables miss some clones; where compared with another copy, unresolved V genes account for less than half of the shortfall, and the remainder is unexplained. Present in this sample are around 56,000 clones, roughly 91% of which were seen just once. Approximately 1.5% of the sample is held by the ten biggest clonotypes. The trial excluded patients who had a history of autoimmune disease or who were on systemic immunosuppression. Peripheral blood for TCR sequencing was collected from all dose cohorts at baseline, on cycle 4 day 1, and on cycle 7 day 1. Samples were obtained from an open-label, multicenter, first-in-human phase I dose-escalation trial of ivuxolimab. Adults with locally advanced or metastatic melanoma, renal cell carcinoma, hepatocellular carcinoma or head and neck squamous cell carcinoma were enrolled in the trial. Before TCR sequencing, CD4+ and CD8+ T cells were separately sorted from peripheral blood.

Trimming costs V 5 bases and J 5 bases, and their ends lie 12 bases apart. The CDR3, from cysteine to phenylalanine, totals 12 residues. The CDR3 DNA has 36 bases and is translated from base 1. The germline V gene provides CDR1 SQVTM and CDR2 ANQGSEA. Here the sequenced sample was CD4+ or CD8+ T cells sorted from blood, taken in a trial of the OX40 agonist ivuxolimab. This clonotype originated in an adult with an advanced solid tumor such as melanoma, head and neck, liver or kidney cancer. This chain joins TRBV29-1 to TRBJ2-5; the D gene is perhaps TRBD2, on 5 matching bases. The CDR3 is CSVRHGGETQYF. Read as DNA, the sequence is TGCAGCGTTCGACACGGAGGTGAGACCCAGTACTTC.